The entry below describes one TCR beta chain. Its specificity is not known. This sample is drawn from a study of breast tumors, draining lymph nodes, adjacent tissues. Study results and caveats: Tumor and nontumor repertoires were significantly more similar in luminal-like than in basal-like breast cancer. Tumor repertoires ranked between lymph nodes and nontumor tissue in diversity, with V and J gene preferences. Findings are consistent with lymph node origin and intratumoral expansion of most tumor T cells.

The CDR3 contains 16 residues. V lost 7 bases to trimming and J lost 0 bases; unmatched junction nucleotides: 8. CDR1 is KGHSH, CDR2 LQKENI, per germline. TCRdb analysed the multiplex PCR reads with MiXCR anew, one entry per CDR3 protein. The table shows more than 50,000 distinct CDR3 sequences, with less than 45% occurring only once. The chain couples TRBV18 to TRBJ1-2; 10 bases line up with TRBD1. Material: breast tumor tissue. This clonotype was sampled from a female donor with breast cancer. Some clones in this sample may be carry-over from other donors' samples. In DNA, the CDR3 is TGTGCCAGCTTAGCTGGGACAGGGGCCCCTAACTATGGCTACACCTTC. Its translation is CASLAGTGAPNYGYTF.